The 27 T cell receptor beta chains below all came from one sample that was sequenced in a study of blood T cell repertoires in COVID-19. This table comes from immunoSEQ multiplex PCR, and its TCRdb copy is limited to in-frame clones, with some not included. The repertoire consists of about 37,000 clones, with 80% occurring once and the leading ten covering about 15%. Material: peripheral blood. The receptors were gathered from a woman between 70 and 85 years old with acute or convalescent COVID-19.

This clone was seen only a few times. DNA of the CDR3: TGTGCCAGCAGTGGGACCGCCATCCAGGGAGGCTACACCTTC. This encodes CASSGTAIQGGYTF. The V gene is TRBV2, the J gene TRBJ1-2, with D maybe TRBD1 (5 bases). Per the germline V gene, CDR1 is SNHLY and CDR2 is FYNNEI. The ends were cut back, 4 bases at V and 8 bases at J, with 17 bases in the middle. This CDR3 comprises 14 residues.

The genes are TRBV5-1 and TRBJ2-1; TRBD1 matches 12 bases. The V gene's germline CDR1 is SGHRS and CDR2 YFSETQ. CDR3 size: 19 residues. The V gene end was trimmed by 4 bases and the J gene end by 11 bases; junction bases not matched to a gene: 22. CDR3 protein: CASSRSGTGGADGRNQQFF. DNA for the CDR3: TGCGCCAGCAGCCGTTCCGGGACAGGGGGCGCGGATGGGAGAAATCAGCAGTTCTTC.

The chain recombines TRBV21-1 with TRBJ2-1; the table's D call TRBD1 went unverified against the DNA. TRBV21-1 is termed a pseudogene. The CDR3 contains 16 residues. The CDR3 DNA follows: TGTGCCAGCAGCAAACGGGTACAGGGCGTCGGCAATGAGCAGTTCTTC. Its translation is CASSKRVQGVGNEQFF.

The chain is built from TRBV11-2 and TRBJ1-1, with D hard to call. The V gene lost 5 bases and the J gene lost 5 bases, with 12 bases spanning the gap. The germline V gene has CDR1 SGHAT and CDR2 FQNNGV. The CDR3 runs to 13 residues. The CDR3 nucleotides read TGTGCCAGCAGCACAGACGGATGGACTGAAGCTTTCTTT. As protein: CASSTDGWTEAFF.

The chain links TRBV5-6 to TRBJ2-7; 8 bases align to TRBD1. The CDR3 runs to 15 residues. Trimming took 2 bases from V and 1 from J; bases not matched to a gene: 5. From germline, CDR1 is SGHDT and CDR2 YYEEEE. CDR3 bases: TGTGCCAGCAGCTTTACAGGGGGTAGGTCCTACGAGCAGTACTTC. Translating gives CASSFTGGRSYEQYF. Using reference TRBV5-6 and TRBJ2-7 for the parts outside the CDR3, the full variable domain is DAGVTQSPTHLIKTRGQQVTLRCSPKSGHDTVSWYQQALGQGPQFIFQYYEEEERQRGNFPDRFSGHQFPNYSSELNVNALLLGDSALYLCASSFTGGRSYEQYFGPGTRLTVT.

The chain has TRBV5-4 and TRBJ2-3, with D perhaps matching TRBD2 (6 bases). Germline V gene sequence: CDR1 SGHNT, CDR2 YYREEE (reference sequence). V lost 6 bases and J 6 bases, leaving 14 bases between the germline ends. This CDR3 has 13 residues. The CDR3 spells CASTPRERDTQYF. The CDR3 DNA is TGTGCCAGCACCCCCCGGGAGCGCGATACGCAGTATTTT.

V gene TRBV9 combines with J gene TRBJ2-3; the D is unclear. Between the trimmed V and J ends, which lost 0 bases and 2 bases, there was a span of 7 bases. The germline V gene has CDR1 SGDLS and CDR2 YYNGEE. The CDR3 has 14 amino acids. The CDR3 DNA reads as TGTGCCAGCAGCGTAGGAATACACACAGATACGCAGTATTTT. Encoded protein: CASSVGIHTDTQYF.

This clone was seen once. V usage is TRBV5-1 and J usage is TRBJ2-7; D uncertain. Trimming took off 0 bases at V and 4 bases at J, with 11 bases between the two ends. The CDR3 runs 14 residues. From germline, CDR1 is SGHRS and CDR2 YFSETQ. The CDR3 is CASSLASQVYEQYF. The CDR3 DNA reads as TGCGCCAGCAGCTTGGCCTCACAAGTGTACGAGCAGTACTTC.

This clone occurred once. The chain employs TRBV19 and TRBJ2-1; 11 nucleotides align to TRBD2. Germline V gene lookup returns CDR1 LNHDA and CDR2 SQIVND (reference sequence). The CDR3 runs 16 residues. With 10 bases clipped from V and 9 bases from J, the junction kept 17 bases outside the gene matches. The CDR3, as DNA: TGTGCCACGAGACTAGCGGGGATCGGGCTATACGGTGAGCAGTTCTTC. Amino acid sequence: CATRLAGIGLYGEQFF. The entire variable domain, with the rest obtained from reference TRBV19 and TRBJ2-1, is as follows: DGGITQSPKYLFRKEGQNVTLSCEQNLNHDAMYWYRQDPGQGLRLIYYSQIVNDFQKGDIAEGYSVSREKKESFPLTVTSAQKNPTAFYLCATRLAGIGLYGEQFFGPGTRLTVL.

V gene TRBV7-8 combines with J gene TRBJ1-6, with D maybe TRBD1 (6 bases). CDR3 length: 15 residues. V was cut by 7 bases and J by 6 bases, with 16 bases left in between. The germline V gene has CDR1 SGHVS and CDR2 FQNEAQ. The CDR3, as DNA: TGTGCCAGCAACCGAGAATGGGGGCTTAATTCACCCCTCCACTTT. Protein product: CASNREWGLNSPLHF.

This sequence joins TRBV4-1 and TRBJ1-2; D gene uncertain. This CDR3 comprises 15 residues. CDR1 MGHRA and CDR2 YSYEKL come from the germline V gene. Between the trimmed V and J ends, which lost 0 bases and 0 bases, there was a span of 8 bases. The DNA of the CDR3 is TGCGCCAGCAGCCAAGACGAGAGCGCTAACTATGGCTACACCTTC. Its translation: CASSQDESANYGYTF.

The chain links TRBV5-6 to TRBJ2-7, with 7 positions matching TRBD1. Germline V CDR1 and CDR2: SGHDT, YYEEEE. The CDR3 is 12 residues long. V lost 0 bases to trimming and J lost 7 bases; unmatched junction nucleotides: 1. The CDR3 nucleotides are TGTGCCAGCAGCTTGGCGACAGGGGAGCAGTACTTC. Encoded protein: CASSLATGEQYF.

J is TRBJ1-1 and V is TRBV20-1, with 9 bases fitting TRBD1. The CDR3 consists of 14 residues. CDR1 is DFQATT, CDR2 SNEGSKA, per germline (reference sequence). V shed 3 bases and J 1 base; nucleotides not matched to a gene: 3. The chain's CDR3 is CSASGTGWNTEAFF. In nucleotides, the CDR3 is TGCAGTGCTAGTGGGACAGGGTGGAACACTGAAGCTTTCTTT.

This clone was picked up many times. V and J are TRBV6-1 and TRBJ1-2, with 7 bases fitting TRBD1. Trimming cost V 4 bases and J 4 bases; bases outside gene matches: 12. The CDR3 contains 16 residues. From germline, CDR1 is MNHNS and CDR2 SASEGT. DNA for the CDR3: TGTGCCAGCAGTGCAAACAGGGGTGGGGGGATCTATGGCTACACCTTC. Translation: CASSANRGGGIYGYTF.

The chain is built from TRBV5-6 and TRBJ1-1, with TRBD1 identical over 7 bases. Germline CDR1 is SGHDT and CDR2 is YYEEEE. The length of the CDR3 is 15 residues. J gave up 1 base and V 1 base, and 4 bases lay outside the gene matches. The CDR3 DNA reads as TGTGCCAGCAGCTTGTCAGGGGGTGCGAACACTGAAGCTTTCTTT. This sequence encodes CASSLSGGANTEAFF. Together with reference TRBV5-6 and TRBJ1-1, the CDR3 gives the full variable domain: DAGVTQSPTHLIKTRGQQVTLRCSPKSGHDTVSWYQQALGQGPQFIFQYYEEEERQRGNFPDRFSGHQFPNYSSELNVNALLLGDSALYLCASSLSGGANTEAFFGQGTRLTVV.

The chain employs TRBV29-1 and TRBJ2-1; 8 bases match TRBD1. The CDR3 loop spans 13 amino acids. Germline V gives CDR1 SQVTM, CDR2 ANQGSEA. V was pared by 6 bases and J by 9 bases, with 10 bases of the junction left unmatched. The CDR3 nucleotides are TGCAGCGTCGGAGACAGGGGTACAGGTGAGCAGTTCTTC. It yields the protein CSVGDRGTGEQFF.

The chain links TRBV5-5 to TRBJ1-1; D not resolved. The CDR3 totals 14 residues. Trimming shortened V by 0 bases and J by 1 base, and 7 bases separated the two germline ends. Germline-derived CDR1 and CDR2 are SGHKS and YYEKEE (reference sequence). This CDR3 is CASSLGAANTEAFF. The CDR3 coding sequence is TGTGCCAGCAGCTTGGGGGCAGCGAACACTGAAGCTTTCTTT.

DNA of the CDR3: TGTGCCAGCAACCCAACAGGAGGGACCTACGAGCAGTACTTC. It specifies CASNPTGGTYEQYF. This chain links TRBV28 with TRBJ2-7, with a weak D call TRBD2 (6 bases). Per germline, CDR1 MDHEN and CDR2 SYDVKM. Trimming left V 7 bases short and J 2 bases short, with 15 bases between. The CDR3 consists of 14 residues.

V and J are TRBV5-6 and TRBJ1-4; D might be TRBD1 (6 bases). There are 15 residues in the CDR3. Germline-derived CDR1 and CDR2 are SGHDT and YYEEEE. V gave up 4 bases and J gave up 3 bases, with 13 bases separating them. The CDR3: CASSPSTGANEKLFF. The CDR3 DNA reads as TGTGCCAGCAGCCCCTCGACAGGAGCTAATGAAAAACTGTTTTTT.

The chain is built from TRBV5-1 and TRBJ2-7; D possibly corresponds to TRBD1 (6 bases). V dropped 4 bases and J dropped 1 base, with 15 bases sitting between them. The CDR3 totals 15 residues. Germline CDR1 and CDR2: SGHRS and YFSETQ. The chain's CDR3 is CASSPGASESYEQYF. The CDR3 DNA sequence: TGCGCCAGCAGCCCAGGGGCTTCCGAGTCCTACGAGCAGTACTTC.

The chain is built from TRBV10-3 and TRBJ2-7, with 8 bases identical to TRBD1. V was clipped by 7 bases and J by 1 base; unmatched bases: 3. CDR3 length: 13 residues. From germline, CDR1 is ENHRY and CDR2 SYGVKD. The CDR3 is CAITGTGSYEQYF. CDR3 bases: TGTGCCATCACAGGGACAGGATCCTACGAGCAGTACTTC.

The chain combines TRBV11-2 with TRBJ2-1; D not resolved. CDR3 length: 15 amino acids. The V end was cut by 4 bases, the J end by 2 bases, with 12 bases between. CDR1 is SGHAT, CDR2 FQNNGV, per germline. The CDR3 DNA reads TGTGCCAGCAGCTCCTTAGCACGAGCCTACAATGAGCAGTTCTTC. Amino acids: CASSSLARAYNEQFF.

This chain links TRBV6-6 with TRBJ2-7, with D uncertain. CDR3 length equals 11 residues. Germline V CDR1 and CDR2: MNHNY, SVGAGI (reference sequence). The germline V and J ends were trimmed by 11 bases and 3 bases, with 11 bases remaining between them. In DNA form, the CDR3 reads TGTGCCGCTAGTTCCGGCTACGAGCAGTACTTC. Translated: CAASSGYEQYF.

The CDR3: CASSQTGSDQPQHF. The CDR3 DNA sequence: TGTGCCAGCAGCCAAACAGGGAGCGACCAGCCCCAGCATTTT. This rearrangement joins TRBV6-5 to TRBJ1-5, with D perhaps matching TRBD1 (6 bases). The CDR3 loop spans 14 amino acids. Trimming took off 6 bases at V and 7 bases at J, with 16 bases between the two ends. The germline V gene encodes CDR1 MNHEY and CDR2 SVGAGI.

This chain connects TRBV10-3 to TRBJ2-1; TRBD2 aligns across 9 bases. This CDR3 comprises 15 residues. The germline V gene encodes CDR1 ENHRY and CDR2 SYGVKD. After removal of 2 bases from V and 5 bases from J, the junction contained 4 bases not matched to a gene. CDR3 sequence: CAISEGGRVDNEQFF. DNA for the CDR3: TGTGCCATCAGTGAGGGCGGGAGGGTTGACAATGAGCAGTTCTTC.

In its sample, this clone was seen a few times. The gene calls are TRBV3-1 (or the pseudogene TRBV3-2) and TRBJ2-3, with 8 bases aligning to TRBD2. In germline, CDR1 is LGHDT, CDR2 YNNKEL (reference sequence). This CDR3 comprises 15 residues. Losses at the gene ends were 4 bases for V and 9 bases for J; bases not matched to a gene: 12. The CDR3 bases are TGTGCCAGCAGCCGATCTTCCAGCGGGGGAGGGACGCAGTATTTT. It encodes CASSRSSSGGGTQYF.

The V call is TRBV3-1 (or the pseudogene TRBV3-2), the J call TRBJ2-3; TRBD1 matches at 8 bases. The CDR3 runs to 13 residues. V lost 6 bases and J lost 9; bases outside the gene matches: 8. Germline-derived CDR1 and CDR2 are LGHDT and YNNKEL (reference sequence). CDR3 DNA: TGTGCCAGCAGAAAGGGACAGGACTTAACGCAGTATTTT. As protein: CASRKGQDLTQYF.